These 6 T cell receptor beta chains came from one sample sequenced in a study of blood T cell repertoires in COVID-19. Profiling relied on immunoSEQ multiplex PCR, and the TCRdb table lists in-frame clones only, not all of them. This sample has around 130,000 clones, with almost 85% found just once. The sequenced sample consisted of peripheral blood. The receptor set was obtained from a man between 60 and 75 years old with acute or convalescent COVID-19.

The gene calls are TRBV29-1 and TRBJ2-7, with 8 bases identical to TRBD1. V was clipped by 5 bases and J by 3 bases; unmatched bases: 6. CDR1 and CDR2 (germline): SQVTM, ANQGSEA. The CDR3 covers 13 residues. The CDR3 DNA reads as TGCAGCGTTAGGGGACAGGCTGACTACGAGCAGTACTTC. Protein sequence: CSVRGQADYEQYF.

V is TRBV5-1 and J is TRBJ1-2; perhaps TRBD1 as D (5 bases). V was shortened by 0 bases and J by 0 bases, with 9 bases between the two germline ends. CDR1 and CDR2 (germline): SGHRS, YFSETQ. This CDR3 has 15 residues. For the CDR3, the DNA is TGCGCCAGCAGCTTGGAGGGGATAACTAACTATGGCTACACCTTC. This gives the protein CASSLEGITNYGYTF.

The chain recombines TRBV5-6 with TRBJ2-7; weak D call: TRBD2 (6 bases). The CDR3 is 13 amino acids. V lost 4 bases and J 3 bases, leaving 11 bases between the germline ends. Germline V gives CDR1 SGHDT, CDR2 YYEEEE. This chain's CDR3 is CASSVAGLYEQYF. The CDR3 DNA sequence: TGTGCCAGCAGCGTGGCGGGACTCTACGAGCAGTACTTC.

At least ten counts were recorded for this clone. V usage is TRBV5-1 and J usage is TRBJ2-3; 10 nucleotides agree with TRBD2. CDR3 length: 15 amino acids. Germline CDR1 SGHRS, CDR2 YFSETQ. The ends lost 2 bases at V and 3 bases at J; junction bases unmatched: 3. CDR3 residues: CASSLAGGPTDTQYF. The CDR3 DNA sequence: TGCGCCAGCAGCTTAGCGGGGGGGCCGACAGATACGCAGTATTTT.

The chain recombines TRBV18 with TRBJ2-1; a weak D match, TRBD2 (5 bases). The V gene lost 6 bases and the J gene lost 8 bases, with 17 bases spanning the gap. CDR1 is KGHSH, CDR2 LQKENI, per germline. This CDR3 has 14 amino acids. CDR3 bases: TGTGCCAGCTCTCGGGGAAGGGAAGGTCATGAGCAGTTCTTC. Amino acids: CASSRGREGHEQFF.

The chain recombines TRBV6-4 with TRBJ2-1; 8 bases are shared with TRBD1. V gave up 4 bases and J gave up 0 bases; unmatched junction bases: 2. Germline CDR1 reads MRHNA; CDR2 reads SNTAGT. The CDR3 covers 15 residues. This chain's CDR3 is CASSGTGGSYNEQFF. The DNA of the CDR3 is TGTGCCAGCAGTGGAACAGGGGGCTCCTACAATGAGCAGTTCTTC.